This T cell receptor (beta chain) was recovered during a study of metastatic and nonmetastatic thyroid tumors. Study observations and caveats: TCR beta diversity was reportedly significantly higher in malignant thyroid tumors than benign nodules, in blood and tumor.

This clone was seen many times. Antigen unknown. Patients were all untreated before their thyroid surgery. TCRdb re-called the PCR reads with MiXCR. The table has about 69,000 clones, 14% seen once. V dropped 6 bases and J dropped 8; count of bases not matched to a gene: 12. Germline values: CDR1 MDHEN, CDR2 SYDVKM. The CDR3 length is 16 residues. The source is a male donor with papillary thyroid cancer or a benign thyroid nodule (not recorded which). Some clones in this sample may be carry-over from other donors' samples. The genes are TRBV28 and TRBJ1-4; 10 bases agree with TRBD1. Material for sequencing was blood. CDR3 loop: CASREPTGGDLEKLFF. The CDR3 coding sequence is TGTGCCAGCAGAGAACCGACAGGGGGCGATTTGGAAAAACTGTTTTTT.